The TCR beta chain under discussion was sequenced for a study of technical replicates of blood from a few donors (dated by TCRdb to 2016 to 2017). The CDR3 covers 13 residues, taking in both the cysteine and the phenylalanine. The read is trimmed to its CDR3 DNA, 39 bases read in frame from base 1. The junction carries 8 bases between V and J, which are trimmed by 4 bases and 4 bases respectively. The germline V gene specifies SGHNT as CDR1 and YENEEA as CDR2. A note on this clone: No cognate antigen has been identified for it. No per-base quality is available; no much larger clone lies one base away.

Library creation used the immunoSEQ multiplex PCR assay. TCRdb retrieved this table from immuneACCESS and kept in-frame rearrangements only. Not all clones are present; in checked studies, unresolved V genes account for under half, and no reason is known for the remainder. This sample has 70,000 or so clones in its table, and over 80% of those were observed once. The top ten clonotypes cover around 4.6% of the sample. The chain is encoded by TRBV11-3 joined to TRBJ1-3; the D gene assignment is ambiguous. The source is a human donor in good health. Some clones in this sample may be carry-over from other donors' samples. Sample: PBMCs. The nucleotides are TGTGCCAGCAGCTCGGGTCCGGGAAACACCATATATTTT. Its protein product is CASSSGPGNTIYF.